The 11 T cell receptor beta chains in this list originate from one sample, sequenced in a study of OX40 agonist ivuxolimab in advanced cancers. Some clones are missing from TCRdb's copy, which holds only in-frame ones; the method was immunoSEQ multiplex PCR. The data contain fewer than 12,000 clones, around 78% of them singletons. This specimen consisted of CD4+ or CD8+ T cells sorted from blood, obtained in a trial of the OX40 agonist ivuxolimab. The receptors originated from an adult with an advanced solid tumor such as melanoma, head and neck, liver or kidney cancer.

The genes are TRBV18 and TRBJ2-7; 9 positions agree with TRBD1. Germline V gene lookup returns CDR1 KGHSH and CDR2 LQKENI. The CDR3 has 13 amino acids. Trimming at V came to 4 bases and at J to 4 bases, leaving 2 bases not matched to a gene. This CDR3 is CASSLGQGYEQYF. In nucleotides, the CDR3 is TGTGCCAGCTCACTCGGACAGGGGTACGAGCAGTACTTC.

The chain joins TRBV10-3 to TRBJ2-1; D is possibly TRBD1 (5 bases). V was shortened by 4 bases and J by 0 bases, with 13 bases between the two germline ends. CDR3 length: 16 amino acids. Per the germline V gene, CDR1 is ENHRY and CDR2 is SYGVKD. CDR3 sequence: CAISGSQGASYNEQFF. In DNA form, the CDR3 reads TGTGCCATCAGTGGGTCACAAGGGGCCTCCTACAATGAGCAGTTCTTC.

This sequence joins TRBV6-5 and TRBJ2-1; 7 bases line up with TRBD2. V lost 8 bases and J lost 6; bases outside the gene matches: 4. Germline loops: CDR1 MNHEY, CDR2 SVGAGI. The CDR3 spans 12 residues. The CDR3 DNA follows: TGTGCCAGCGGCCCTAGCGGCAATGAGCAGTTCTTC. This gives the protein CASGPSGNEQFF.

The genes are TRBV6-6 and TRBJ2-1; TRBD2 matches 7 bases. CDR1 MNHNY and CDR2 SVGAGI come from the germline V gene (reference sequence). The ends lost 4 bases at V and 9 bases at J; junction bases unmatched: 0. The CDR3 is 11 amino acids. The CDR3: CASSLAGEQFF. The CDR3 coding sequence is TGTGCCAGCAGTTTAGCGGGTGAGCAGTTCTTC.

This chain connects TRBV15 to TRBJ2-7, with 7 bases matching TRBD1. The V and J ends lost 10 bases and 3 bases, in that order; junction bases with no gene match: 9. Germline V lookup: CDR1 LNHNV, CDR2 YYDKDF (reference sequence). This CDR3 contains 13 residues. The CDR3 DNA follows: TGTGCCATCTCGCAGGGGGTAGGCTACGAGCAGTACTTC. It translates to CAISQGVGYEQYF.

The sample holds a few counts of this clone. In DNA form, the CDR3 reads TGTGCCAGCAGCGCCCAGGGGGCATCAGAGACCCAGTACTTC. Protein product: CASSAQGASETQYF. The V and J genes are TRBV9 and TRBJ2-5; 8 positions agree with TRBD1. The V and J ends lost 3 bases and 4 bases, in that order; junction bases with no gene match: 5. CDR1 and CDR2 from the germline V gene are SGDLS and YYNGEE. The CDR3 runs 14 residues.

This sequence joins TRBV27 and TRBJ1-6, with TRBD1 as a possible D gene (6 bases). Trimming pared 6 bases from V and 4 bases from J, leaving 7 bases between. CDR3 length equals 13 residues. Germline V gene data show CDR1 as MNHEY and CDR2 as SMNVEV (reference sequence). CDR3 region: CASRQGYNSPLHF. The CDR3 DNA follows: TGTGCCAGCAGACAGGGATATAATTCACCCCTCCACTTT.

The rearrangement uses TRBV7-9 and TRBJ2-2; tentative D call: TRBD1 (6 bases). The CDR3 sequence is 14 residues long. From germline, CDR1 is SEHNR and CDR2 FQNEAQ (reference sequence). Trimming took off 1 base at V and 5 bases at J, with 8 bases between the two ends. In DNA form, the CDR3 reads TGTGCCAGCAGCTTAGTCCAGGGGACCGGGGAGCTGTTTTTT. Amino acids: CASSLVQGTGELFF.

This chain links TRBV15 with TRBJ2-7, with TRBD2 as a possible D gene (5 bases). Germline assignment: CDR1 LNHNV and CDR2 YYDKDF (reference sequence). The CDR3 contains 15 residues. V dropped 0 bases and J dropped 2 bases, with 11 bases sitting between them. CDR3 in DNA: TGTGCCACCAGCAGAGATCTCGCTAGCACCTACGAGCAGTACTTC. It is translated as CATSRDLASTYEQYF.

This sequence joins TRBV7-2 and TRBJ2-1; D may be TRBD2 (6 bases). V lost 6 bases and J lost 0, with 18 bases in between. The CDR3 is 17 residues long. The germline V gene has CDR1 SGHTA and CDR2 FQGNSA. The CDR3 region has the DNA TGTGCCAGCAGGGCCACGGGACTGAGTAACTCCTACAATGAGCAGTTCTTC. Translating it yields CASRATGLSNSYNEQFF.

This chain links TRBV6-5 with TRBJ1-1, with TRBD1 as a possible D gene (5 bases). CDR1 is MNHEY, CDR2 SVGAGI, per germline. The CDR3 is 12 amino acids. Between the trimmed V and J ends, which lost 6 bases and 1 base, there was a span of 6 bases. DNA for the CDR3: TGTGCCAGCAGAAGGGGGAACACTGAAGCTTTCTTT. Translated: CASRRGNTEAFF.